These T cell receptor beta chains were read from a single sample in a study of cytomegalovirus exposure and HLA in healthy donors. Repertoires were generated with immunoSEQ multiplex PCR, while TCRdb's copy carries only in-frame clones and drops some. The data hold 100,000 to 150,000 clones, with around two thirds observed a single time. Sequencing was carried out using PBMCs. The receptors come from a woman between 35 and 50 years old in good health and CMV-seropositive. Both conserved end residues are trimmed from each CDR3.

j_call v_call cdr3_aa
TRBJ2-7 TRBV5-4 ASSFAGAYEQY
TRBJ2-1 TRBV6-1 ASRGGGVNNEQF
TRBJ2-5 TRBV5-1 ASSPFPGQGQQETQY
TRBJ2-7 TRBV28 ASSSLSGGGSYEQY
TRBJ2-3 TRBV6-1 ASSEQGASSLGTDTQY
TRBJ2-1 TRBV7-6 ASSFGLAGGKDNEQF
TRBJ2-1 TRBV18 ASSPPWEGMQF
TRBJ2-1 TRBV7-3 ASSPTGSGSFHGNEQF
TRBJ2-1 TRBV28 ASGVGGSYNEQF
TRBJ2-1 TRBV18 ASSPGLDNEQF
TRBJ2-1 TRBV21-1 ASSKSGQKTYNEQF
TRBJ1-1 TRBV7-9 ASSSTGNMNTEAF
TRBJ2-3 TRBV5-1 ASSSGTSPDTQY
TRBJ1-1 TRBV6-6 ASSQGMNTEAF
TRBJ2-7 TRBV27 ASSLKGLPYEQY
TRBJ2-1 TRBV14 ASSLRDYDNEQF
TRBJ2-7 TRBV16 ASSQGEGTGNYEQY
TRBJ2-7 TRBV2 ASSEGLAGEGEQY
TRBJ1-5 TRBV6-5 ASRPGQGGDQPQH
TRBJ2-2 TRBV9 ASSLSTGASTGELF
TRBJ2-7 TRBV11-2 ASSIRGGRGTDEQY
TRBJ2-2 TRBV19 ASCPRTGVTGELF
TRBJ2-1 TRBV10-3 AIKGYNEQF
TRBJ2-1 TRBV6-5 ASSYSTSGDNEQF